The 15 T cell receptor beta chains below were found in one sample sequenced in a study of identical twins (dated by TCRdb to the mid-2010s). Libraries were prepared through 5' RACE. Sequencing was carried out with an Illumina HiSeq 2000. Using fastp trimming at Q25 and MiXCR clonotype assembly, TCRdb reanalyzed the public sequencing data and kept in-frame beta chains. Rows with a matching CDR3 protein are joined into one entry that keeps the most common DNA and genes. This sample holds about 810,000 distinct CDR3 sequences; 10% to 15% were observed only once. Of the sample, about 1.5% falls within the top ten clones. These data also featured in a second study, about yellow fever vaccine responses in identical twins.

Specimen: PBMCs. These receptors were collected from a woman between 18 and 29 years old in good health.

This clonotype was seen only a few times. With a much larger clone just one base away, this may be a read error. This chain links TRBV2 with TRBJ1-6; possibly TRBD1 for D (6 bases). The CDR3 contains 13 residues. CDR1 is SNHLY and CDR2 is FYNNEI in the germline V gene. With 4 bases removed from V and 7 bases from J, the gap between germline ends came to 8 bases. The CDR3 loop reads CASSVQGNSPLHF. CDR3 DNA: TGTGCCAGCAGTGTACAGGGAAATTCACCCCTCCACTTT.

The sample holds a few counts of this clonotype. The J gene is TRBJ2-2, the V gene TRBV15, with TRBD1 identical over 9 bases. The V and J ends lost 1 base and 6 bases, in that order; junction bases with no gene match: 18. The CDR3 sequence is 20 residues long. Germline V CDR1 and CDR2: LNHNV, YYDKDF (reference sequence). CDR3 in DNA: TGTGCCACCAGCAGAGGGGTCGTCCGACCCGGGACAGGGCGTTCCGGGGAGCTGTTTTTT. It codes for CATSRGVVRPGTGRSGELFF.

The chain uses TRBV27 and TRBJ2-7; 9 bases match TRBD1. Germline V gene lookup returns CDR1 MNHEY and CDR2 SMNVEV (reference sequence). The CDR3 consists of 14 residues. With V trimmed by 5 bases and J by 4 bases, 6 bases remained unmatched. The CDR3 protein is CASSGTGKAYEQYV. CDR3 DNA: TGTGCCAGCAGTGGGACAGGGAAGGCTTACGAGCAGTACGTC.

The genes are TRBV28 and TRBJ2-1; D gene uncertain. Per the germline V gene, CDR1 is MDHEN and CDR2 is SYDVKM. This CDR3 spans 14 amino acids. V was shortened by 3 bases and J by 3 bases, with 9 bases between the two germline ends. CDR3 in amino acids: CASSFRAVYNEQFF. CDR3 bases: TGTGCCAGCAGTTTTAGGGCGGTCTACAATGAGCAGTTCTTC.

This clonotype was counted a single time. The J gene is TRBJ2-7, the V gene TRBV13, with a tentative D call TRBD2 (6 bases). The germline CDR1 and CDR2 sequences are PRHDT and FYEKMQ (reference sequence). Trimming pared 0 bases from V and 7 bases from J, leaving 10 bases between. This CDR3 contains 13 residues. The DNA for the CDR3 is TGTGCCAGCAGCTTAGGGCCCCGGGGGGAGCAGTACGTC. Its translation: CASSLGPRGEQYV.

The rearrangement links TRBV20-1 to TRBJ2-7, with TRBD2 matching over 11 bases. The CDR3 has 19 amino acids. V dropped 3 bases and J dropped 0; count of bases not matched to a gene: 16. Germline-derived CDR1 and CDR2 are DFQATT and SNEGSKA (reference sequence). CDR3: CSASSAGLAGGRSSYEQYV. The CDR3 bases are TGCAGTGCTAGCTCCGCGGGGCTAGCGGGGGGCCGGAGCTCCTACGAGCAGTACGTC.

This clonotype was recorded a few times. This chain links TRBV19 with TRBJ2-5, with D hard to call. The CDR3 consists of 13 residues. V was clipped by 1 base and J by 7 bases, with 10 bases between them. Germline V CDR1 and CDR2: LNHDA, SQIVND (reference sequence). In nucleotides, the CDR3 is TGTGCCAGTAGTATAGCCGCGGCGAGGACCCAGTACTTC. Amino acids: CASSIAAARTQYF.

This clonotype has more than one count but fewer than ten. This chain connects TRBV5-6 to TRBJ1-1; D perhaps matches TRBD1 (5 bases). Germline CDR1 is SGHDT and CDR2 is YYEEEE. Between the trimmed V and J ends, which lost 1 base and 0 bases, there was a span of 10 bases. The CDR3 consists of 15 residues. CDR3 protein: CASSLMGRMNTEAFF. The CDR3 DNA reads as TGTGCCAGCAGCTTGATGGGACGGATGAACACTGAAGCTTTCTTT.

This clonotype showed up just a few times. The genes are TRBV20-1 and TRBJ1-1; 8 bases fit TRBD1. The CDR3 extends over 12 amino acids. Germline CDR1 reads DFQATT; CDR2 reads SNEGSKA (reference sequence). The chain's CDR3 is CVGRGRRTEAFF. CDR3 nucleotides: TGCGTGGGCAGGGGGCGTAGGACTGAAGCTTTCTTT.

This clonotype was seen ten or more times. The chain links TRBV5-1 to TRBJ2-1; TRBD2 agrees at 10 bases. Germline assignment: CDR1 SGHRS and CDR2 YFSETQ. Losses at the gene ends were 4 bases for V and 7 bases for J; bases not matched to a gene: 14. The CDR3 extends over 17 amino acids. CDR3 sequence reads: CASSPKRGGPNGNEQFF. In DNA, the CDR3 is TGCGCCAGCAGCCCAAAGCGGGGGGGCCCTAATGGGAATGAGCAGTTCTTC.

The rearrangement uses TRBV24-1 and TRBJ2-3; D might be TRBD2 (5 bases). V lost 2 bases to trimming and J lost 6 bases, with 20 bases between them. CDR3 length: 17 residues. Germline V lookup: CDR1 KGHDR, CDR2 SFDVKD. The CDR3 loop reads CATSDSLGLASVDTQYF. DNA of the CDR3: TGTGCCACCAGTGATTCCTTGGGCCTAGCTTCCGTTGATACGCAGTATTTT.

The rearrangement links TRBV29-1 to TRBJ2-7, with 10 bases lining up with TRBD1. The CDR3 extends over 14 amino acids. Trimming removed 7 bases from V and 3 bases from J; junction bases left unmatched: 9. Germline lookup yields CDR1 SQVTM and CDR2 ANQGSEA. The CDR3 DNA follows: TGCAGCGCCGAGGGGACAGGGGACAACTACGAGCAGTACTTC. It specifies CSAEGTGDNYEQYF.

CDR3 region: CASSPSYGTGISGELFF. The CDR3 DNA reads as TGTGCCAGCAGCCCGAGTTATGGGACAGGGATTTCCGGGGAGCTGTTTTTT. V gene TRBV5-6 combines with J gene TRBJ2-2, with 9 bases identical to TRBD1. The germline V gene has CDR1 SGHDT and CDR2 YYEEEE. The CDR3 consists of 17 residues. The trim removed 4 bases at V and 6 bases at J, leaving 13 bases unmatched.

This clonotype was counted between two and nine times. The chain carries TRBV18 and TRBJ2-7; tentatively, D is TRBD1 or TRBD2 (5 bases each). From germline, CDR1 is KGHSH and CDR2 LQKENI. Trimming took off 4 bases at V and 3 bases at J, with 16 bases between the two ends. CDR3 length equals 15 residues. The CDR3 sequence: CASSQTEGLLYEQYF. For the CDR3, the DNA is TGTGCCAGCTCACAAACAGAGGGGCTTCTCTACGAGCAGTACTTC.

A note on this clonotype: A read error may be the cause here, since a much bigger clone is one base away. The chain employs TRBV20-1 and TRBJ2-1, with D maybe TRBD1 (5 bases). This CDR3 region has 15 residues. Germline V gene data show CDR1 as DFQATT and CDR2 as SNEGSKA (reference sequence). V gave up 1 base and J gave up 0 bases, with 10 bases separating them. As DNA, the CDR3 is TGCAGTGCTAGAGGGTCTAGGGGCTCCTACAATGAGCAGTTCTTC. This sequence encodes CSARGSRGSYNEQFF.